Sequencing of this T cell receptor beta chain was carried out in a study of neurological immune-mediated disorders. One entry per CDR3 protein, called by TCRdb with MiXCR from the 5' RACE reads. This table holds nearly 60,000 distinct CDR3 sequences, 3% to 4% found once. This clonotype was seen repeatedly, ten times or more. Its antigen is unidentified. Notes on the study in general: TCR-beta repertoires seemed private in all groups, with no expanded CDR3 amino acid sequences shared.

From 2 million PBMCs stored at -80 C, the unsorted libraries were generated. Germline V gene sequence: CDR1 DFQATT, CDR2 SNEGSKA (reference sequence). Trimming removed 4 bases from V and 7 bases from J; junction bases left unmatched: 8. This CDR3 has 14 amino acids. Sequencing was carried out using PBMCs. J is TRBJ2-1 and V is TRBV20-1, with 9 bases that match TRBD2. This sequence originates from a woman aged 25 to 39 with multiple sclerosis. The CDR3 DNA reads as TGCAGTGCTACGACTAGCGGCTACTTTAATGAGCAGTTCTTC. Amino acid sequence: CSATTSGYFNEQFF.